These 29 T cell receptor beta chains came from one sample sequenced in a study of patients and donors after allogeneic stem cell transplantation. TCRdb reanalysed the RT-PCR reads using MiXCR and keeps one entry per CDR3 protein. The repertoire consists of about a million distinct CDR3 sequences, with more than 15% occurring once and the leading ten covering 6%. Source material: blood, either unsorted or a sorted T cell fraction (not recorded which). Receptors were obtained from a human donor who was either an allogeneic HSCT recipient or a stem cell or donor lymphocyte infusion donor (not recorded which). It is not recorded whose cells these are; they may come from a transplant donor.

This clonotype was picked up a small number of times. The V call is TRBV19, the J call TRBJ1-5, with D possibly matching TRBD1 (5 bases). V was shortened by 3 bases and J by 5 bases, with 8 bases between the two germline ends. CDR3 size: 13 residues. The V gene's germline CDR1 is LNHDA and CDR2 SQIVND (reference sequence). Here the CDR3 DNA reads TGTGCCAGTAGTATTGGGGACCATCAGCCCCAGCATTTT. This sequence encodes CASSIGDHQPQHF.

The rearrangement joins TRBV25-1 to TRBJ1-5; D remains ambiguous. Germline CDR1 MGHDK, CDR2 SYGVNS. The CDR3 spans 14 residues. Trimming pared 1 base from V and 4 bases from J, leaving 8 bases between. The CDR3 region is CASSESYSNQPQHF. CDR3 coding DNA: TGTGCCAGCAGTGAATCTTACAGTAATCAGCCCCAGCATTTT.

This chain connects TRBV5-4 to TRBJ1-6; unclear D gene. Trimming removed 0 bases at V and 7 bases at J, with 11 bases between. Germline values: CDR1 SGHNT, CDR2 YYREEE (reference sequence). The CDR3 covers 15 residues. CDR3 in amino acids: CASSLVGRKNSPLHF. The CDR3 coding sequence is TGTGCCAGCAGCTTGGTAGGACGGAAGAATTCACCCCTCCACTTT.

The chain has TRBV18 and TRBJ2-3, with unresolved D. CDR1 is KGHSH, CDR2 LQKENI, per germline. Deletions cut 3 bases from V and 2 bases from J, with 15 bases between. The CDR3 loop spans 16 amino acids. The CDR3 here is CASSPAQPDTTDTQYF. The CDR3 nucleotides read TGTGCCAGCTCACCCGCACAGCCAGACACCACAGATACGCAGTATTTT.

The chain uses TRBV5-5 and TRBJ1-3; D is unresolved. The germline gives CDR1 SGHKS, CDR2 YYEKEE (reference sequence). The CDR3 loop spans 17 amino acids. With 2 bases removed from V and 4 bases from J, the gap between germline ends came to 19 bases. The CDR3 spells CASSLRDLGIYGNTIYF. The CDR3 DNA reads TGTGCCAGCAGCTTACGGGATCTGGGAATATACGGAAACACCATATATTTT. Using reference TRBV5-5 and TRBJ1-3 for the parts outside the CDR3, the full variable domain is DAGVTQSPTHLIKTRGQQVTLRCSPISGHKSVSWYQQVLGQGPQFIFQYYEKEERGRGNFPDRFSARQFPNYSSELNVNALLLGDSALYLCASSLRDLGIYGNTIYFGEGSWLTVV.

This clonotype came up a few times. The chain joins TRBV7-2 to TRBJ2-3, with TRBD2 matching over 9 bases. CDR1 is SGHTA, CDR2 FQGNSA, per germline. The CDR3 totals 16 residues. V lost 7 bases, J lost 5 bases, and 13 bases stayed unmatched. The CDR3 bases are TGTGCCAGCATCTCTGCGGCGGGGGGGCGGGTAGATACGCAGTATTTT. Residues: CASISAAGGRVDTQYF. Full variable domain (missing parts from reference TRBV7-2 and TRBJ2-3): GAGVSQSPSNKVTEKGKDVELRCDPISGHTALYWYRQSLGQGLEFLIYFQGNSAPDKSGLPSDRFSAERTGGSVSTLTIQRTQQEDSAVYLCASISAAGGRVDTQYFGPGTRLTVL.

The rearrangement uses TRBV18 and TRBJ2-3; 15 nucleotides line up with TRBD2. This CDR3 spans 18 amino acids. Trimming took 6 bases from V and 3 from J; bases not matched to a gene: 10. Germline CDR1 KGHSH, CDR2 LQKENI. The CDR3 DNA sequence: TGTGCCAGCTCTCCCGGACTAGCGGGAGGGTCTCGAACAGATACGCAGTATTTT. It encodes CASSPGLAGGSRTDTQYF.

This clonotype has more than one count but fewer than ten. The V call is TRBV9, the J call TRBJ2-7, with TRBD2 matching 8 bases. The CDR3 spans 13 residues. V shed 4 bases and J 10 bases; nucleotides not matched to a gene: 10. Per the germline V gene, CDR1 is SGDLS and CDR2 is YYNGEE. CDR3 DNA sequence: TGTGCCAGCAGCACCCGCCAAGGACTAGCTCAGTACTTC. Protein sequence: CASSTRQGLAQYF.

The genes are TRBV20-1 and TRBJ1-5, with 9 bases lining up with TRBD1. After removal of 5 bases from V and 6 bases from J, the junction contained 8 bases not matched to a gene. Per the germline V gene, CDR1 is DFQATT and CDR2 is SNEGSKA (reference sequence). The CDR3 covers 14 residues. The CDR3 here is CSAVTGGSGQPQHF. The DNA of the CDR3 is TGCAGTGCTGTCACAGGGGGCTCGGGTCAGCCCCAGCATTTT.

This clonotype was seen a few times. The rearrangement joins TRBV9 to TRBJ1-1, with D unresolved. Germline lookup yields CDR1 SGDLS and CDR2 YYNGEE. CDR3 size: 14 residues. Between the trimmed V and J ends, which lost 4 bases and 1 base, there was a span of 11 bases. The CDR3 DNA follows: TGTGCCAGCAGCACTTGGACCGCGAACACTGAAGCTTTCTTT. This encodes CASSTWTANTEAFF.

At least ten counts were recorded for this clonotype. The chain carries TRBV3-1 and TRBJ1-1; D is possibly TRBD1 (6 bases). Trimming cost V 1 base and J 0 bases, with 6 bases left between them. This CDR3 comprises 14 residues. Germline CDR1 LGHDT, CDR2 YNNKEL (reference sequence). The CDR3 reads CASSQGTVNTEAFF. CDR3 DNA: TGTGCCAGCAGCCAAGGGACAGTGAACACTGAAGCTTTCTTT.

V usage is TRBV4-2 and J usage is TRBJ2-3; TRBD2 might be the D (5 bases). The V end lost 2 bases, the J end lost 0 bases, and 9 bases lay between the germline ends. This CDR3 region has 15 residues. Germline V lookup: CDR1 LGHNA, CDR2 YNFKEQ. CDR3 residues: CASSQSSRSTDTQYF. The CDR3, as DNA: TGTGCCAGCAGCCAATCTAGCAGAAGCACAGATACGCAGTATTTT.

This clonotype has a handful of counts. The rearrangement joins TRBV7-9 to TRBJ1-2; 9 bases match TRBD1. The CDR3 contains 13 residues. Trimming removed 3 bases from V and 11 bases from J; junction bases left unmatched: 7. Germline CDR1 reads SEHNR; CDR2 reads FQNEAQ (reference sequence). CDR3 DNA sequence: TGTGCCAGCAGCTTGGGGACAGGGCCGAAGTACACCTTC. Protein sequence: CASSLGTGPKYTF.

J is TRBJ2-5 and V is TRBV28, with TRBD1 matching over 12 bases. CDR1 MDHEN and CDR2 SYDVKM come from the germline V gene. This CDR3 contains 15 residues. V shed 6 bases and J 6 bases; nucleotides not matched to a gene: 8. In DNA form, the CDR3 reads TGTGCCAGCAGGCACCGGGACAGGGGGCGGAAGACCCAGTACTTC. It specifies CASRHRDRGRKTQYF.

This clonotype was recorded a few times. This chain joins TRBV3-1 and TRBJ1-2; D perhaps matches TRBD1 (5 bases). In germline, CDR1 is LGHDT, CDR2 YNNKEL (reference sequence). V was cut by 2 bases and J by 8 bases, with 15 bases left in between. The length of the CDR3 is 14 residues. CDR3 sequence (DNA): TGTGCCAGCAGCCAATACGAGGGGCAGAGAGGCTACACCTTC. It codes for CASSQYEGQRGYTF.

A few counts support this clonotype. The CDR3 DNA reads TGTGCCAGCAGTGAAAACACTGGCTACACCTTC. This sequence encodes CASSENTGYTF. The chain carries TRBV2 and TRBJ1-2; no reliable D call. In germline, CDR1 is SNHLY, CDR2 FYNNEI. V dropped 2 bases and J dropped 7 bases, with 5 bases sitting between them. This CDR3 region has 11 residues.

This clonotype was seen more than once but under ten times. The rearrangement joins TRBV9 to TRBJ2-5; either TRBD1 or TRBD2 may supply D (5 bases each). The CDR3 extends over 15 amino acids. V was clipped by 0 bases and J by 5 bases, with 14 bases between them. The V gene's germline CDR1 is SGDLS and CDR2 YYNGEE. The CDR3 region has the DNA TGTGCCAGCAGCGTAGGGGGGAGTGGTCGGGAGACCCAGTACTTC. Amino acid sequence: CASSVGGSGRETQYF.

The genes are TRBV2 and TRBJ1-1; TRBD1 agrees at 7 bases. There are 17 residues in the CDR3. Per germline, CDR1 SNHLY and CDR2 FYNNEI. V dropped 4 bases and J dropped 6; count of bases not matched to a gene: 17. The CDR3 bases are TGTGCCAGCAGTGCAGACAGGGTCTGGGGAGGGAAGTCTGAAGCTTTCTTT. Amino acid sequence: CASSADRVWGGKSEAFF.

This clonotype was detected only a few times. Sequence at one end of the junction differs from germline and may be a read error. The chain uses TRBV5-4 and TRBJ1-2; TRBD1 matches 10 bases. Germline-derived CDR1 and CDR2 are SGHNT and YYREEE (reference sequence). The CDR3 extends over 15 amino acids. The CDR3 DNA sequence: TGTGCCAGCAGCTCTAGACAGGGGGCTAACTGTGGCTACACCTTC. This gives the protein CASSSRQGANCGYTF.

There are a few counts of this clonotype. The chain couples TRBV5-6 to TRBJ2-7; D is uncertain. Deletions cut 4 bases from V and 7 bases from J, with 12 bases between. This CDR3 region has 12 residues. In germline, CDR1 is SGHDT, CDR2 YYEEEE. In nucleotides, the CDR3 is TGTGCCAGCAGCCTCGAGACGTGGGAGCAGTACTTC. Translation gives CASSLETWEQYF. Complete variable domain (other parts from reference TRBV5-6 and TRBJ2-7): DAGVTQSPTHLIKTRGQQVTLRCSPKSGHDTVSWYQQALGQGPQFIFQYYEEEERQRGNFPDRFSGHQFPNYSSELNVNALLLGDSALYLCASSLETWEQYFGPGTRLTVT.

This clonotype has more than one count but fewer than ten. The rearrangement uses TRBV24-1 and TRBJ2-1; D gene unclear. The CDR3 has 16 residues. In germline, CDR1 is KGHDR, CDR2 SFDVKD. The V gene lost 3 bases and the J gene lost 2 bases, with 13 bases spanning the gap. The CDR3 DNA follows: TGTGCCACCAGTGATCTCCGGACGGCCGCCTACAATGAGCAGTTCTTC. Its translation: CATSDLRTAAYNEQFF.

The chain links TRBV7-9 to TRBJ1-6; D is uncertain. The germline V gene encodes CDR1 SEHNR and CDR2 FQNEAQ (reference sequence). Trimming shortened V by 0 bases and J by 3 bases, and 9 bases separated the two germline ends. This CDR3 is 16 amino acids long. The CDR3 DNA sequence: TGTGCCAGCAGCTTAGCGTCGGGAGTCTATAATTCACCCCTCCACTTT. Its protein product is CASSLASGVYNSPLHF.

V usage is TRBV12-3 or TRBV12-4 and J usage is TRBJ2-1; TRBD2 aligns across 11 bases. Germline trimming cut 2 bases from V and 3 bases from J; bases unmatched to any gene: 3. This CDR3 has 16 amino acids. The CDR3 bases are TGTGCCAGCAGTTTAATTACTAGCGGGAGCTACAATGAGCAGTTCTTC. Protein: CASSLITSGSYNEQFF.

This chain uses TRBV20-1 with TRBJ2-7, with unresolved D. Germline lookup yields CDR1 DFQATT and CDR2 SNEGSKA (reference sequence). The CDR3 contains 11 residues. Trimming pared 3 bases from V and 7 bases from J, leaving 10 bases between. The CDR3 bases are TGCAGTGCTAGCCGGCAGAGAGAGCAGTACTTC. It yields the protein CSASRQREQYF.

The rearrangement uses TRBV18 and TRBJ2-2; D remains unclear. CDR1 is KGHSH and CDR2 is LQKENI in the germline V gene. Trimming removed 0 bases at V and 1 base at J, with 6 bases between. This CDR3 is 15 amino acids long. The CDR3 DNA reads as TGTGCCAGCTCACCACCGCGGCAGAACACCGGGGAGCTGTTTTTT. Translating gives CASSPPRQNTGELFF.

This clonotype was counted only a few times. The V gene is TRBV9, the J gene TRBJ1-1; D is possibly TRBD1 (6 bases). In germline, CDR1 is SGDLS, CDR2 YYNGEE. The V gene lost 3 bases and the J gene lost 6 bases, with 15 bases spanning the gap. The CDR3 is made up of 14 amino acids. CDR3 protein: CASSGRGRGAEAFF. The CDR3 DNA sequence: TGTGCCAGCAGCGGCAGGGGAAGGGGCGCTGAAGCTTTCTTT.

This clonotype was counted only a few times. This CDR3 reads CASSLGGESYEQYF. Here the CDR3 DNA reads TGTGCCAGCAGCTTAGGGGGTGAAAGTTACGAGCAGTACTTC. This sequence joins TRBV7-2 and TRBJ2-7; D unresolved. Germline CDR1 and CDR2: SGHTA and FQGNSA. Trimming cost V 1 base and J 4 bases, with 11 bases left between them. CDR3 size: 14 residues.

V usage is TRBV10-3 and J usage is TRBJ2-6; TRBD2 might be the D (6 bases). The CDR3 is 14 residues long. In germline, CDR1 is ENHRY, CDR2 SYGVKD. The germline V and J ends were trimmed by 9 bases and 2 bases, with 11 bases remaining between them. CDR3 in amino acids: CAILAGTGANVLTF. The CDR3 DNA reads TGTGCCATACTCGCGGGAACTGGGGCCAACGTCCTGACTTTC.

This clonotype was counted a few times. The genes are TRBV7-6 and TRBJ1-2; TRBD1 aligns across 7 bases. The V gene's germline CDR1 is SGHVS and CDR2 FNYEAQ. CDR3 length equals 14 residues. With V trimmed by 5 bases and J by 3 bases, 6 bases remained unmatched. CDR3: CASSTRTGHYGYTF. In DNA form, the CDR3 reads TGTGCCAGCAGCACCCGGACAGGCCACTATGGCTACACCTTC.